This T cell receptor (beta chain) was obtained from a study of regulatory T cells in long-lasting Graves disease. The time point here: newly diagnosed GD, antithyroid drugs for less than 3 months. PBMC-extracted RNA yielded the TCR library. This clonotype was seen a few times. TCR beta libraries were built with iRepertoire HTBI primers and Arm-PCR of CDR3 regions. TCRdb re-called the multiplex PCR reads through MiXCR, storing one row per CDR3 protein. The profile covers 500,000 or so distinct CDR3 sequences, with around 16% appearing a single time and 12% taken by the ten largest. V gave up 3 bases and J gave up 0 bases; unmatched junction bases: 5. CDR3 length: 15 amino acids. Germline V CDR1 and CDR2: MDHEN, SYDVKM. A further study also used this sample, focusing on T cells in Graves' hyperthyroidism and ophthalmopathy. In that study: The model foresaw ophthalmopathy a median about 6.5 months prior to onset.

The clonotype was recovered from a man in his forties with Graves disease. Sample: peripheral blood mononuclear cells (PBMCs), taken at new diagnosis, from a patient treated with antithyroid drugs. This chain uses TRBV28 with TRBJ2-7, with TRBD2 matching over 7 bases. In DNA form, the CDR3 reads TGTGCCAGCAGTTTGGGGGGGGACCTCTCCTACGAGCAGTACTTC. This codes for CASSLGGDLSYEQYF. Full variable domain (outside the CDR3, taken from reference TRBV28 and TRBJ2-7): DVKVTQSSRYLVKRTGEKVFLECVQDMDHENMFWYRQDPGLGLRLIYFSYDVKMKEKGDIPEGYSVSREKKERFSLILESASTNQTSMYLCASSLGGDLSYEQYFGPGTRLTVT.